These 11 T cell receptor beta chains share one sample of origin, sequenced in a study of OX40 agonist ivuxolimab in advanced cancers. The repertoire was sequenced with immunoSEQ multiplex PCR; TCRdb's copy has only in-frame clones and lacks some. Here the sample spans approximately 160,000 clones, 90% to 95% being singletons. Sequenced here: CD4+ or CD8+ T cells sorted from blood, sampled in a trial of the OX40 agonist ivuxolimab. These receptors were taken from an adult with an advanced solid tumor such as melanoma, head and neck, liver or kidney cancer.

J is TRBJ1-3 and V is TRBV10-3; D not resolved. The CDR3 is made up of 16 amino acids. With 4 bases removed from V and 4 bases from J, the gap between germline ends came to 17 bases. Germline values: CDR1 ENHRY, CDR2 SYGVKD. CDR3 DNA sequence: TGTGCCATCAGTGTTGAGTACGGCCAGAGGGGAAACACCATATATTTT. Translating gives CAISVEYGQRGNTIYF.

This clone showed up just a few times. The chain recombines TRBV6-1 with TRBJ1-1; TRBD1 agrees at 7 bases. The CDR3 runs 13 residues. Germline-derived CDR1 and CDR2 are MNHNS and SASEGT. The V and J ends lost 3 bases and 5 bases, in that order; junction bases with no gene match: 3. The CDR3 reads CASSENRGTEAFF. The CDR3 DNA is TGTGCCAGCAGTGAGAACAGGGGTACTGAAGCTTTCTTT.

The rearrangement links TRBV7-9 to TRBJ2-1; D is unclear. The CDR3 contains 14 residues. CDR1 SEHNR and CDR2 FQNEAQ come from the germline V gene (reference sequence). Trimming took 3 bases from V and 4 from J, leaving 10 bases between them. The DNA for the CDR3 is TGTGCCAGCAGCTTCGGAATAGGTTACAATGAGCAGTTCTTC. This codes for CASSFGIGYNEQFF.

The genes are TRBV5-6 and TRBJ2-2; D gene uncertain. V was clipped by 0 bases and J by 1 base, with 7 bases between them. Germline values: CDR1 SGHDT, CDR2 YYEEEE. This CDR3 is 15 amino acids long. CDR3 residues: CASSLAFVNTGELFF. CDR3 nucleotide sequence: TGTGCCAGCAGCTTGGCCTTCGTGAACACCGGGGAGCTGTTTTTT.

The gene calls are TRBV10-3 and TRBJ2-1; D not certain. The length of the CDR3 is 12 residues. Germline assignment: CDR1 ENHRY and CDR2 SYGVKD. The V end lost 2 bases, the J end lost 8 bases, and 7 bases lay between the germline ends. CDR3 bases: TGTGCCATCAGTGAGGGCTTCCATGAGCAGTTCTTC. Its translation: CAISEGFHEQFF.

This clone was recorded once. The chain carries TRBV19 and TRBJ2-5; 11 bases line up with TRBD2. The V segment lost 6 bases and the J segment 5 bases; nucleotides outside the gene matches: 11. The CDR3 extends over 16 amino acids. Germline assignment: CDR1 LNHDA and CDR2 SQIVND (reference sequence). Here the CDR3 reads CASSPGLADVIETQYF. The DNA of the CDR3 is TGTGCCAGTAGCCCGGGACTAGCGGACGTCATCGAGACCCAGTACTTC.

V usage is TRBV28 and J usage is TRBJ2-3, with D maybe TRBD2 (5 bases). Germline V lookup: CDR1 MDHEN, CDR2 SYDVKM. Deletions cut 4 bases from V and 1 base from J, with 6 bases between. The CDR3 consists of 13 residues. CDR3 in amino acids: CASSYSGTDTQYF. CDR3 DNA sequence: TGTGCCAGCAGTTATAGCGGCACAGATACGCAGTATTTT.

The CDR3 loop is CASTPLGGSYNEQFF. CDR3 DNA: TGCGCCAGCACCCCACTCGGGGGCTCCTACAATGAGCAGTTCTTC. The V and J genes are TRBV5-1 and TRBJ2-1; a possible D gene is TRBD2 (6 bases). This CDR3 is 15 amino acids long. Germline V lookup: CDR1 SGHRS, CDR2 YFSETQ. V lost 6 bases and J lost 0, with 13 bases in between. The entire variable domain, with the rest obtained from reference TRBV5-1 and TRBJ2-1, is as follows: KAGVTQTPRYLIKTRGQQVTLSCSPISGHRSVSWYQQTPGQGLQFLFEYFSETQRNKGNFPGRFSGRQFSNSRSEMNVSTLELGDSALYLCASTPLGGSYNEQFFGPGTRLTVL.

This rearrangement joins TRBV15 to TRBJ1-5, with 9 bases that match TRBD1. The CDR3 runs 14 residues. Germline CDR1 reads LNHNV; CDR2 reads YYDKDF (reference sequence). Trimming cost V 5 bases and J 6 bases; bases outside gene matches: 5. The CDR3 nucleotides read TGTGCCACCAGCCTGGACAGGGGAGGTCAGCCCCAGCATTTT. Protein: CATSLDRGGQPQHF.

Written as DNA, the CDR3 is TGTGCCAGCAGCCAAGTGTGGGGGGGCACTGAAGCTTTCTTT. Amino acids: CASSQVWGGTEAFF. This chain joins TRBV14 and TRBJ1-1, with D perhaps matching TRBD1 (5 bases). This CDR3 is 14 amino acids long. V was clipped by 1 base and J by 4 bases, with 10 bases between them. CDR1 is SGHDN, CDR2 FVKESK, per germline.

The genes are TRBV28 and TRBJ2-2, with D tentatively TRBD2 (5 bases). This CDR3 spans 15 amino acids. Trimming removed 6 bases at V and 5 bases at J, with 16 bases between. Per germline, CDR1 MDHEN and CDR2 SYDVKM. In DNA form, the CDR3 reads TGTGCCAGCAGCCCTAGGGTTCCGGGGACCGGGGAGCTGTTTTTT. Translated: CASSPRVPGTGELFF.